The TCR beta chain described here comes from a study of cytomegalovirus exposure and HLA in healthy donors. Study details: The 100 million to 120 million unique TCR beta sequences, from roughly 180 million T cells, were found by an earlier analysis. General study results and limits: In a later analysis, a missense DCLRE1C variant was linked to TCR beta V- and J-gene trimming.

Use of 60 Vbeta and 13 Jbeta primers characterized the PCR. Profiled with immunoSEQ multiplex PCR; TCRdb holds only in-frame clones, not every one. This table has under 150,000 clones, roughly three fifths appearing once. Germline assignment: CDR1 MNHEY and CDR2 SVGAGI. With 0 bases clipped from V and 11 bases from J, the junction kept 9 bases outside the gene matches. This CDR3 has 14 residues. On this clone itself: What it binds is unknown.

The source of this sequence is a man in his forties or fifties in good health and CMV-seropositive. The sequencing sample was made of PBMCs. The chain links TRBV6-5 to TRBJ2-5; 7 bases are a match to TRBD2. CDR3 coding DNA: TGTGCCAGCAGTTACTCATTTGGGGGGGAAGAGCAGTACTTC. Translated, it gives CASSYSFGGEEQYF.